Below, 2 T cell receptor beta chains from the same sample are listed, as sequenced in a study of PD-L1 blockade in urothelial cancer. Described time point: pretreatment peripheral blood. The assay was immunoSEQ multiplex PCR, and TCRdb's table has in-frame clones only and misses some. In the table there are about 86,000 clones, more than 75% of which are singletons. The sequences come from PBMCs, collected around atezolizumab (anti-PD-L1) treatment. The receptors originated from a man aged 55 to 69 with urothelial cancer.

The V call is TRBV6-5, the J call TRBJ2-7; D possibly corresponds to TRBD2 (5 bases). CDR1 and CDR2 (germline): MNHEY, SVGAGI. The V and J ends lost 10 bases and 6 bases respectively, with 16 bases between them. The CDR3 is 12 residues long. The CDR3 protein is CATISQRGEQYF. DNA for the CDR3: TGTGCCACCATCTCTCAACGGGGCGAGCAGTACTTC.

The gene calls are TRBV7-8 and TRBJ2-7; TRBD2 matches at 8 bases. Germline CDR1 SGHVS, CDR2 FQNEAQ. The junction had 8 bases not matched to a gene; V was cut back by 5 bases and J by 2 bases. The CDR3 has 15 amino acids. The CDR3 sequence is CASSRGLELAYEQYF. CDR3 sequence (DNA): TGTGCCAGCAGCCGGGGACTAGAACTCGCCTACGAGCAGTACTTC.